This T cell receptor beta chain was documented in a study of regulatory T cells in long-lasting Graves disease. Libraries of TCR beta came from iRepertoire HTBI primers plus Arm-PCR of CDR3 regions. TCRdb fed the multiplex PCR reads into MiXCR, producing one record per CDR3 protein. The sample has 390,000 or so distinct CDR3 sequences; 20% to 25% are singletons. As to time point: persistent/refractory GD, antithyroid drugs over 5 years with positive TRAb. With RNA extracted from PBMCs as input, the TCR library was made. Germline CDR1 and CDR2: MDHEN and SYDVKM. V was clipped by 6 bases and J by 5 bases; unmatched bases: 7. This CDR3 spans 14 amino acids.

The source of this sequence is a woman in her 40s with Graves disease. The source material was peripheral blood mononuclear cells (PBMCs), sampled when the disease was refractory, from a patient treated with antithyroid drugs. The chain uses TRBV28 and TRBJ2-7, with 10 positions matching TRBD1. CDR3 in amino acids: CASRFPGTGDEQYF. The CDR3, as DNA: TGTGCCAGCAGATTCCCCGGGACAGGGGACGAGCAGTACTTC. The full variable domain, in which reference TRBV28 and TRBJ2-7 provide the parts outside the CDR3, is DVKVTQSSRYLVKRTGEKVFLECVQDMDHENMFWYRQDPGLGLRLIYFSYDVKMKEKGDIPEGYSVSREKKERFSLILESASTNQTSMYLCASRFPGTGDEQYFGPGTRLTVT.